The source of this TCR beta chain is a study of cytomegalovirus exposure and HLA in healthy donors. Broader study findings: Cytomegalovirus status was reportedly diagnosed by the classifier with high sensitivity and specificity.

TCRdb keeps only in-frame clones here, not all; method: immunoSEQ multiplex PCR. The sample contains some 260,000 clones, about 90% of which appear only once. On this clone itself: Its specificity is unknown.

Trimming removed 1 base at V and 7 bases at J, with 14 bases between. CDR1 GTSNPN and CDR2 SVGIG come from the germline V gene (reference sequence). The CDR3 runs to 14 residues. Source material: PBMCs. The source is a man aged 18 to 29 in good health and CMV-seropositive. The genes are TRBV30 and TRBJ2-1; D unresolved. This chain's CDR3 is CAWSALTPANEQFF. CDR3 in DNA: TGTGCCTGGAGTGCACTTACTCCCGCGAATGAGCAGTTCTTC.